A single sample gave rise to the 27 T cell receptor beta chains below, sequenced in a study of tumor and adjacent non-tumor tissue in lung cancer. This sample's RNA came from whole unsorted tissue. TCRbeta libraries were built with three rounds of nested PCR, modified from ARM-PCR. TCRdb reprocessed the multiplex PCR reads with MiXCR, giving one entry per CDR3 protein. This sample carries more than 85,000 distinct CDR3 sequences, over 75% of them seen once, and the ten largest clones take about 23%. The sequenced sample consisted of lung tumor tissue. The receptors derive from a man in his 70s with non-small cell lung cancer.

Worth noting for this clonotype: An end of the junction does not agree with germline; a read error may underlie this. This chain connects TRBV20-1 to TRBJ1-5; D gene ambiguous. The germline CDR1 and CDR2 sequences are DFQATT and SNEGSKA (reference sequence). There are 13 residues in the CDR3. The CDR3 DNA is TGCAGTGTCGAGGCAGTCAGCAATCAGCCCCAGAATTTT. Translating it yields CSVEAVSNQPQNF.

About this clonotype: One end of the junction does not line up with germline, which may come from a read error. The V gene is TRBV6-5, the J gene TRBJ2-5; possibly TRBD1 for D (5 bases). Germline V gene sequence: CDR1 MNHEY, CDR2 SVGAGI. The CDR3 has 15 residues. In nucleotides, the CDR3 is TGTGCCAGCATCTCCCATTCAGACAGACCAGAGACTCAGTACTTC. It is translated as CASISHSDRPETQYF.

In the case of this clonotype: The CDR3 carries no conserved terminal phenylalanine or tryptophan, so it likely arises from a read error. Because the CDR3's place on the DNA is in doubt, the DNA is left out and the CDR3 is given as listed by TCRdb. This chain connects TRBV11-2 to TRBJ1-1; the table calls TRBD1, which could not be checked here. In germline, CDR1 is SGHAT, CDR2 FQNNGV. From its first to its last residue, the CDR3 has 13 amino acids. The CDR3 sequence: CAINLRTSDKPFI.

This clonotype was observed a single time. Its ends do not fully match the called genes, so a read error is possible. The rearrangement links TRBV5-4 to TRBJ1-1; tentatively, D is TRBD1 (6 bases). The CDR3 consists of 16 residues. The germline V gene encodes CDR1 SGHNT and CDR2 YYREEE (reference sequence). CDR3 bases: TGTGCCAGCAGGCCTAGTATTTGGACAGAGAACACTGAAACTTTCTTT. This encodes CASRPSIWTENTETFF.

Points on this clonotype: One end of the junction fails to match germline, which may point to a read error. The chain has TRBV5-5 and TRBJ1-1; no clear D gene. Germline V gene sequence: CDR1 SGHKS, CDR2 YYEKEE (reference sequence). The CDR3 consists of 13 residues. CDR3 in amino acids: CASSVCMNTETCF. CDR3 nucleotide sequence: TGTGCCAGCAGCGTGTGCATGAACACTGAAACTTGCTTT.

As concerns this clonotype: One end of the junction fails to match germline, which may point to a read error. The rearrangement joins TRBV7-9 to TRBJ1-6; 9 bases agree with TRBD1. This CDR3 contains 14 residues. Germline V gene lookup returns CDR1 SEHNR and CDR2 FQNEAQ (reference sequence). CDR3 loop: CASSVDRGNPPLHF. CDR3 sequence (DNA): TGTGCCAGTAGCGTTGACAGGGGGAATCCACCCCTTCACTTT.

In this sample, this clonotype turned up once. Sequence at one end of the junction differs from germline and may be a read error. The rearrangement joins TRBV5-4 to TRBJ1-6; 8 nucleotides line up with TRBD1. Germline CDR1 and CDR2: SGHNT and YYREEE (reference sequence). The CDR3 contains 16 residues. CDR3 sequence: CANSSKLQGGNSALHF. In DNA form, the CDR3 reads TGTGCCAACAGTTCCAAACTACAGGGGGGTAATTCAGCCCTCCACTTT.

This clonotype has just one count. At one end the junction does not follow the germline gene, possibly because of a read error. The V and J genes are TRBV11-3 and TRBJ2-2, with D possibly being TRBD2 (5 bases). The V gene's germline CDR1 is SGHNT and CDR2 YENEEA. This CDR3 has 16 amino acids. CDR3 DNA sequence: TGTGTCAGCAGCTTATTCTCCGACTACAACACCGGGGAGCTGTTGTTT. Translated: CVSSLFSDYNTGELLF.

A single count supports this clonotype. The junction and the germline gene differ at one end; a read error may be behind it. This chain links TRBV12-3 or TRBV12-4 with TRBJ1-6; D ambiguous. CDR3 length equals 16 residues. DNA of the CDR3: TGTGCCAGCTGCATACAACTAAGCTCCTATAGTTCACCCCTCCACTTT. Translated, it gives CASCIQLSSYSSPLHF.

Concerning this clonotype: One end of the junction does not line up with germline, which may come from a read error. This sequence joins TRBV13 and TRBJ2-3; no reliable D call. The CDR3 runs to 15 residues. Germline assignment: CDR1 PRHDT and CDR2 FYEKMQ (reference sequence). The CDR3 sequence is CVSSPTPDLADMQYF. CDR3 sequence (DNA): TGTGTCAGCAGCCCAACCCCGGATCTCGCGGATATGCAGTATTTT.

This chain joins TRBV29-1 and TRBJ2-7; the D is unclear. V was pared by 1 base and J by 12 bases, with 13 bases between. The CDR3 is made up of 11 amino acids. Germline V lookup: CDR1 SQVTM, CDR2 ANQGSEA. The CDR3 sequence: CSVEAGYELYF. The CDR3 nucleotides are TGCAGCGTTGAAGCCGGTTACGAGTTGTACTTC.

J is TRBJ2-7 and V is TRBV5-5, with unresolved D. CDR1 is SGHKS, CDR2 YYEKEE, per germline (reference sequence). The CDR3 consists of 15 residues. V dropped 2 bases and J dropped 4 bases, with 16 bases sitting between them. The CDR3, as DNA: TGTGCCAGCAGCTTCCTTTCCGAGAGCTCATACGAGCAGTACTTC. This encodes CASSFLSESSYEQYF.

A note on this clonotype: The CDR3 end shows no conserved phenylalanine or tryptophan, and so a read error is likely. This sequence joins TRBV29-1 and TRBJ1-2; D call uncertain. The CDR3 loop spans 14 amino acids. Germline V CDR1 and CDR2: SQVTM, ANQGSEA. The CDR3 DNA follows: TGCAGCGCCGAGAGAGAGAAGGCTAACCATGGCTACACCTCC. Its translation is CSAEREKANHGYTS.

Worth noting for this clonotype: The junction and the germline gene differ at one end; a read error may be behind it. Here the CDR3 DNA reads TGCGCCAGGAAAACCGACAGGGGTGGTAGCAATCAACTCCAGCGTTTT. Translating it yields CARKTDRGGSNQLQRF. The rearrangement links TRBV10-2 to TRBJ1-5; 8 nucleotides align to TRBD1. The germline V gene has CDR1 WSHSY and CDR2 SAAADI. This CDR3 contains 16 residues.

This clonotype was found a few times. This may be a read error, as it is one base from a much larger clone. The rearrangement joins TRBV20-1 to TRBJ2-3; 8 nucleotides line up with TRBD1. CDR3 length: 14 amino acids. The V gene end was trimmed by 7 bases and the J gene end by 4 bases; junction bases not matched to a gene: 10. Looked up from germline, CDR1 is DFQATT and CDR2 is SNEGSKA (reference sequence). CDR3 DNA: TGCAGTGTCCCGGGACAGGAGGCTCCAGATACGCAGTATTTT. This gives the protein CSVPGQEAPDTQYF.

Turning to this clonotype: One junction end disagrees with the germline gene, perhaps due to a read error. CDR3 sequence (DNA): TGTGCAAGCAGCCTCGGGAAAGGGAGTTCACCCCTCCACTTT. Translation gives CASSLGKGSSPLHF. The V and J genes are TRBV11-3 and TRBJ1-6; D is unresolved. Germline CDR1 and CDR2: SGHNT and YENEEA. The CDR3 covers 14 residues.

The chain links TRBV6-6 to TRBJ1-1; the D is unclear. Per germline, CDR1 MNHNY and CDR2 SVGAGI (reference sequence). The CDR3 extends over 11 amino acids. Between the trimmed V and J ends, which lost 6 bases and 9 bases, there was a span of 11 bases. The CDR3, as DNA: TGTGCCAGCAGCTCCCGCTGGCAAGCTTTCTTT. Encoded protein: CASSSRWQAFF.

This clonotype was detected ten times or more. V usage is TRBV12-3 or TRBV12-4 and J usage is TRBJ1-6; the match to TRBD1 covers 11 bases. The CDR3 runs 15 residues. V trimming: 1 base; J trimming: 9 bases; junction bases outside the gene matches: 2. The chain's CDR3 is CASSLGGQGVSPLHF. CDR3 sequence (DNA): TGTGCCAGCAGTTTAGGGGGACAGGGGGTTTCACCCCTCCACTTT.

This clonotype was seen only once. Written as DNA, the CDR3 is TGTGCCAGCAGTGACAGTCTAGCGGGGGGGCCGGATACGCAGTATTTT. Its translation is CASSDSLAGGPDTQYF. J is TRBJ2-3 and V is TRBV6-1, with TRBD2 matching 12 bases. CDR3 length: 16 amino acids. The junction had 7 bases not matched to a gene; V was cut back by 3 bases and J by 6 bases. CDR1 is MNHNS and CDR2 is SASEGT in the germline V gene.

The V call is TRBV28, the J call TRBJ2-7, with D perhaps assigned TRBD1 or TRBD2 (5 bases each). The CDR3 has 13 residues. Germline V gene sequence: CDR1 MDHEN, CDR2 SYDVKM. Written as DNA, the CDR3 is TGTGCTAGTCCACAGGTGCCGGCGGGCGAGCAGTACTTC. Translation gives CASPQVPAGEQYF.

The gene calls are TRBV29-1 and TRBJ2-5; tentative D call: TRBD1 (6 bases). The germline V and J ends were trimmed by 7 bases and 9 bases, with 27 bases remaining between them. Germline V gene sequence: CDR1 SQVTM, CDR2 ANQGSEA. The CDR3 totals 15 residues. CDR3 DNA sequence: TGCAGCGCCAAGCCCTACCTCCAGACAGGTGAGGCCCAGTACTTC. It yields the protein CSAKPYLQTGEAQYF.

As for this clonotype: An end of the junction does not agree with germline; a read error may underlie this. The chain carries TRBV4-1 and TRBJ1-1; D might be TRBD1 (5 bases). This CDR3 region has 12 residues. Per the germline V gene, CDR1 is MGHRA and CDR2 is YSYEKL. Here the CDR3 reads CASSQEWGLAFF. In DNA form, the CDR3 reads TGCGCCAGTAGCCAAGAATGGGGACTGGCTTTCTTT.

Of note for this clonotype: The conserved phenylalanine or tryptophan normally closing the CDR3 is absent here, so this likely arose from a read error. The chain carries TRBV7-9 and TRBJ1-1; a weak D match, TRBD1 (6 bases). Germline V gene sequence: CDR1 SEHNR, CDR2 FQNEAQ (reference sequence). The CDR3 has 13 residues. The DNA of the CDR3 is TGTGTCAGCAGCTTAGCCGGGGACAATGAAGCTTTCCTT. This gives the protein CVSSLAGDNEAFL.

On this clonotype itself: The conserved final phenylalanine or tryptophan is absent from the CDR3, which likely points to a read error. V is TRBV4-3 and J is TRBJ2-7; 7 positions agree with TRBD1. Germline V CDR1 and CDR2: LGHNA, YSLEER. The CDR3 contains 15 residues. CDR3 nucleotide sequence: TGCGCCAACAGCCAAGATTGGGCAGGGGGCTACGAGCAGTACCTC. It specifies CANSQDWAGGYEQYL.

This chain uses TRBV7-8 with TRBJ2-7; D is ambiguous. Germline values: CDR1 SGHVS, CDR2 FQNEAQ. The CDR3 is made up of 16 amino acids. The V and J ends lost 4 bases and 3 bases respectively, with 19 bases between them. CDR3 in amino acids: CASSSSGPMGIYEQYF. In nucleotides, the CDR3 is TGTGCCAGCAGCTCGTCCGGACCAATGGGAATCTACGAGCAGTACTTC. The full variable domain, rest sourced from reference TRBV7-8 and TRBJ2-7, is GAGVSQSPRYKVAKRGQDVALRCDPISGHVSLFWYQQALGQGPEFLTYFQNEAQLDKSGLPSDRFFAERPEGSVSTLKIQRTQQEDSAVYLCASSSSGPMGIYEQYFGPGTRLTVT.

This clonotype appeared once. The chain links TRBV11-2 to TRBJ2-7; D uncertain. Germline V lookup: CDR1 SGHAT, CDR2 FQNNGV. The CDR3 is 16 residues long. Trimming cost V 5 bases and J 7 bases, with 24 bases left between them. The CDR3 loop reads CASSLPLTSNVQEQYF. CDR3 in DNA: TGTGCCAGCAGCCTCCCCCTAACGTCAAACGTCCAAGAGCAGTACTTC.

Comments on this clonotype: The CDR3 end shows no conserved phenylalanine or tryptophan, and so a read error is likely. This chain connects TRBV11-2 to TRBJ2-2; D might be TRBD1 (7 bases). Germline V lookup: CDR1 SGHAT, CDR2 FQNNGV. There are 16 residues in the CDR3. CDR3 coding DNA: TGTACTAGCAGCTTAGTGGGCACAGGGGTTGCCGGGGAGCTGTTTTCT. This translates into CTSSLVGTGVAGELFS.